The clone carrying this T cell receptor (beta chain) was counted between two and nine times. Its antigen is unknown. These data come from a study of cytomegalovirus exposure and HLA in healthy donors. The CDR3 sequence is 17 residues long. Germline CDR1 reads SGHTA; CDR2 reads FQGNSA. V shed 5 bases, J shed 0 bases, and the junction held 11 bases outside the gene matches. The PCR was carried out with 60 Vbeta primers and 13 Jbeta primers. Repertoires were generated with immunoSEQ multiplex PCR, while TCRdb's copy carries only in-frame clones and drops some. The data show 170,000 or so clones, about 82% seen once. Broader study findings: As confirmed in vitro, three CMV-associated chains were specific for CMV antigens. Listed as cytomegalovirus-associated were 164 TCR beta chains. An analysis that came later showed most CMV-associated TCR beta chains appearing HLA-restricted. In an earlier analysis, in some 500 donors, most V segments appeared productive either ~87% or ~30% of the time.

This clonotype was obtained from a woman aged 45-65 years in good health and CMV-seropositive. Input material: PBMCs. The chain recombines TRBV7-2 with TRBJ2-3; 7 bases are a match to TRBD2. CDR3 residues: CASSPRASGTSTDTQYF. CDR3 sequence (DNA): TGTGCCAGCAGCCCACGGGCTAGCGGAACTAGCACAGATACGCAGTATTTT.